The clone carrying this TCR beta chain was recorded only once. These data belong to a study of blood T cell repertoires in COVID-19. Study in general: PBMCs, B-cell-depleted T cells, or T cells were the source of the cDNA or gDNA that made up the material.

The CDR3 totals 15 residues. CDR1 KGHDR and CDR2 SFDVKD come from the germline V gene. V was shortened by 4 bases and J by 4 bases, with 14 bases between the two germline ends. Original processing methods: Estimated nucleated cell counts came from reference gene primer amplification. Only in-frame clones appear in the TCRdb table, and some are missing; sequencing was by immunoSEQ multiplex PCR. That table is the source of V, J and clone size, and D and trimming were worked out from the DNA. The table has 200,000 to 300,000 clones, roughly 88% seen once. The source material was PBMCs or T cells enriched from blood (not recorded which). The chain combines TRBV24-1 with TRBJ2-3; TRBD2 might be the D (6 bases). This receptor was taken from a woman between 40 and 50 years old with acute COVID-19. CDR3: CATSDRDGGPDTQYF. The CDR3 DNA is TGTGCCACCAGTGACCGGGACGGAGGGCCAGATACGCAGTATTTT.